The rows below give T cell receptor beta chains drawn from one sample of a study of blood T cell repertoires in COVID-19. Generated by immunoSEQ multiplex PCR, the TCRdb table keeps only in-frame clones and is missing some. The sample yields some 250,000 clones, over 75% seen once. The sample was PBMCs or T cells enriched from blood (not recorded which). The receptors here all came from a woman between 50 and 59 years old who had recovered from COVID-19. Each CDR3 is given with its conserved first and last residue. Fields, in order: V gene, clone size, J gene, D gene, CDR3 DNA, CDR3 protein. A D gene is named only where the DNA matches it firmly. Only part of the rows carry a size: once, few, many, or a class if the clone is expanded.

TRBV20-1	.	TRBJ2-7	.	TGCAGTGCCACTAGGTTGGGCGAGCAGTACTTC	CSATRLGEQYF
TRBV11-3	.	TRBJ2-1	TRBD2	TGTGCCAGCACCCCCGGGCCTAGCGGGAGGAGTGAGCAGTTCTTC	CASTPGPSGRSEQFF
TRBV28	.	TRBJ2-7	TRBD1	TGTGCCAGCAGGGTAAGGGCCGCGGGACAGGCGCCGCACGAGCAGTACTTC	CASRVRAAGQAPHEQYF
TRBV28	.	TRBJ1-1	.	TGTGCCAGCAGAATCGGTATGAACACTGAAGCTTTCTTT	CASRIGMNTEAFF
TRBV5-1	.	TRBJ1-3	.	TGCGCCAGCAGCTCCCAAGGGGCCTCTGGAAACACCATATATTTT	CASSSQGASGNTIYF
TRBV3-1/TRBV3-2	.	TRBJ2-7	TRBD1	TGTGCCAGCAGCCAAGGCGGGACAGGTATCTACGAGCAGTACTTC	CASSQGGTGIYEQYF
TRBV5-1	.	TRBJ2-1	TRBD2	TGCGCCAGCAGCCGGACTAGCGGGAGAGGTAATGAGCAGTTCTTC	CASSRTSGRGNEQFF
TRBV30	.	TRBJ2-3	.	TGTGCCTGGAGTGCAGAGGTCCTAACCCGGGATACGCAGTATTTT	CAWSAEVLTRDTQYF
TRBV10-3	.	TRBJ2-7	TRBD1	TGTGCCATCAGTGCGGACAGGATGACCTACGAGCAGTACTTC	CAISADRMTYEQYF
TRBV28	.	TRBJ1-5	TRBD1	TGTGCCAGCAGTCACGCGACAGGGAGAAAACCGACTCAATATAGCAATCAGCCCCAGCATTTT	CASSHATGRKPTQYSNQPQHF
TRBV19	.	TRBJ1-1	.	TGTGCCAGTAGCCGGACAGCTATTTACACTGAAGCTTTCTTT	CASSRTAIYTEAFF
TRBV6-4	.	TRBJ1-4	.	TGTGCCAGCAGGGCGGACAGACCTAATGAAAAACTGTTTTTT	CASRADRPNEKLFF
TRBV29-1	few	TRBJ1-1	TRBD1	TGCAGCGTTCAGGGGGCGGGGGTTCTGCGAGCTTTCTTT	CSVQGAGVLRAFF
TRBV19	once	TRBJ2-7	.	TGTGCCAGTAGTATTGTTCCTACCGAGCAGTACTTC	CASSIVPTEQYF
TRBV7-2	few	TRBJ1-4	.	TGTGCCAGCAGCCCCCCGGGGGGGAATGAAAAACTGTTTTTT	CASSPPGGNEKLFF
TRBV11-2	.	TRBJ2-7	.	TGTGCCAGCTACGGCCCGGGTCCCTACGAGCAGTACTTC	CASYGPGPYEQYF
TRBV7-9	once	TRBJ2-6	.	TGTGCCAGCAGCTTAGAGGGACTGAACTCTGGGGCCAACGTCCTGACTTTC	CASSLEGLNSGANVLTF
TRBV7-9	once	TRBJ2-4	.	TGTGCCAGCAGCTTAGGTTCGGGGAGTCTAGCCAAAAACATTCAGTACTTC	CASSLGSGSLAKNIQYF
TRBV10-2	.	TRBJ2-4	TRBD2	TGCGCCAGCAGTGAGTCGGGAGGGCTTAACATTCAGTACTTC	CASSESGGLNIQYF
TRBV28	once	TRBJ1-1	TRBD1	TGTGCCAGCACCAACCAGCTCGGGGGACAGGGTGGGTACACTGAAGCTTTCTTT	CASTNQLGGQGGYTEAFF
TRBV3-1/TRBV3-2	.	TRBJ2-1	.	TGTGCCAGCAGCCAAGGGCTCCCGGGTTTAGCGAATGAGCAGTTCTTC	CASSQGLPGLANEQFF
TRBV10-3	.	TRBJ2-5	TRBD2	TGTGCCATCAGTCCTGTTCTGACTAGCGGGAGTAGGGAGACCCAGTACTTC	CAISPVLTSGSRETQYF
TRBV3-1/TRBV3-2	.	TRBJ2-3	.	TGTGCCAGCAGCCAGGGCGGGTATAGCACAGATACGCAGTATTTT	CASSQGGYSTDTQYF
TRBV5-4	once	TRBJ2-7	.	TGTGCCAGCAGCGGAAGCTCGGGTGACGAGCAGTACTTC	CASSGSSGDEQYF
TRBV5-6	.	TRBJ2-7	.	TGTGCCAGCAGCTTGTTTTGGAGGCAGGACGTCTACGAGCAGTACTTC	CASSLFWRQDVYEQYF
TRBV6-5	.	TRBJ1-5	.	TGTGCCGGAGGAGGCTACCGTAAATGGCCCCAGCATTTT	CAGGGYRKWPQHF
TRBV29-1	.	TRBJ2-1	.	TGCAGCGTTATCCCAGGCAACCACTACAATGAGCAGTTCTTC	CSVIPGNHYNEQFF
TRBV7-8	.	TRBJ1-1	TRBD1	TGTGCCAGCAGCTTAGGACAGGGGGCGGGCACTGAAGCTTTCTTT	CASSLGQGAGTEAFF
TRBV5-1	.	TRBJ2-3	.	TGCGCCAGCAGAAGACAGTGGAGCACAGATACGCAGTATTTT	CASRRQWSTDTQYF
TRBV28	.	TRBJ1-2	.	TGTGCCAGCAGCGGAGGACAGTACTATGGCTACACCTTC	CASSGGQYYGYTF
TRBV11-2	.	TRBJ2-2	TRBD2	TGTGCCAGCAGCTTGAGGACTAGCGGGAGCACCGGGGAGCTGTTTTTT	CASSLRTSGSTGELFF
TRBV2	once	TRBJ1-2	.	TGTGCCACCTCCCTCGTTGGGGCGCATCCTTTC	CATSLVGAHPF
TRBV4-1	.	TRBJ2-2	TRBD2	TGCGCCAGCAGCCAACTAGCGGGAGATTCCGGGGAGCTGTTTTTT	CASSQLAGDSGELFF
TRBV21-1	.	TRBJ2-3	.	TGTGCCAGCAGCCCTCGAAAGACGGGACTAGCGTCAGATACGCAGTATTTT	CASSPRKTGLASDTQYF
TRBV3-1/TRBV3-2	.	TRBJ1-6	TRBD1	TGTGCCAGCAGCCGATTTGGGACAGGGGATTCACCCCTCCACTTT	CASSRFGTGDSPLHF
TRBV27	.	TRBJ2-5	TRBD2	TGTGCCAGCAGTTCAGGACTAGCGGGAGGGCCGGGGCAAGAGACCCAGTACTTC	CASSSGLAGGPGQETQYF
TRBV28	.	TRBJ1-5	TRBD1	TGTGCCAGCAGTCCGACAGGGCCGCAGGATCAGCCCCAGCATTTT	CASSPTGPQDQPQHF
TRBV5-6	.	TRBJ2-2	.	TGTGCCAGCAGCTTGACTCGGAACACCGGGGAGCTGTTTTTT	CASSLTRNTGELFF
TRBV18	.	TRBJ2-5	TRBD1	TGTGCCAGCTCATCGCGACCCCGGGGACAGGGGGCCGGAGAGACCCAGTACTTC	CASSSRPRGQGAGETQYF
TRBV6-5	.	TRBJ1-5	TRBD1	TGTGCCAGCAGTCCGGCCAGGGGGCTCCAGCCCCAGCATTTT	CASSPARGLQPQHF
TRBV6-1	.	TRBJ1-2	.	TGTGCCAGCAGTGAATGGCAGGGGAGAAACTATGGCTACACCTTC	CASSEWQGRNYGYTF
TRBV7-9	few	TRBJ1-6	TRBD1	TGTGCCAGCAGCGACCGACAGGGTAGCTCCTATAATTCACCCCTCCACTTT	CASSDRQGSSYNSPLHF
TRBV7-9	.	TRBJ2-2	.	TGTGCCAGCAGCCCCCGAGTGGGAGCGACCGGGGAGCTGTTTTTT	CASSPRVGATGELFF
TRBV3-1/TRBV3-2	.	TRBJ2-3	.	TGTGCCAGCAGCCACCGTCAGGCGACAGATACGCAGTATTTT	CASSHRQATDTQYF